A single sample is the source of the 17 T cell receptor beta chains below, sequenced in a study of Graves' ophthalmopathy and Graves' hyperthyroidism. The sequenced template was RNA, covering the TCR beta CDR3 region. A first-round RT-PCR used HTBI primers, followed by a second-round multiplex PCR. TCRdb called the multiplex PCR reads again in MiXCR, with one record for every CDR3 protein. The sample shows roughly 380,000 distinct CDR3 sequences, roughly 14% of them seen only once. Input material: peripheral blood. These TCRs come from a woman under 30 with stable Graves' hyperthyroidism.

The chain employs TRBV19 and TRBJ1-1; D ambiguous. Germline V gene data show CDR1 as LNHDA and CDR2 as SQIVND (reference sequence). The V end was cut by 0 bases, the J end by 1 base, with 9 bases between. This CDR3 spans 15 amino acids. The CDR3 is CASSIEPWRNTEAFF. The CDR3 DNA follows: TGTGCCAGTAGTATAGAACCTTGGAGGAACACTGAAGCTTTCTTT.

In this sample, this clonotype turned up many times. The V and J genes are TRBV6-1 and TRBJ2-5, with unresolved D. CDR1 is MNHNS, CDR2 SASEGT, per germline. V lost 6 bases and J 5 bases, leaving 13 bases between the germline ends. This CDR3 is 13 amino acids long. CDR3: CASRPIDGETQYF. As DNA, the CDR3 is TGTGCCAGCAGACCCATAGACGGGGAGACCCAGTACTTC.

In its sample, this clonotype was seen a few times. The genes are TRBV6-1 and TRBJ2-6, with D maybe TRBD2 (6 bases). V gave up 7 bases and J gave up 2 bases, with 12 bases separating them. This CDR3 is 15 amino acids long. Germline CDR1 is MNHNS and CDR2 is SASEGT. The CDR3, as DNA: TGTGCCAGCACTAGCGCGCTCCCTGGGGCCAACGTCCTGACTTTC. Translating gives CASTSALPGANVLTF.

This sequence joins TRBV20-1 and TRBJ2-5; 14 bases agree with TRBD2. V shed 3 bases, J shed 2 bases, and the junction held 2 bases outside the gene matches. Germline V gene sequence: CDR1 DFQATT, CDR2 SNEGSKA (reference sequence). CDR3 length: 15 residues. The DNA of the CDR3 is TGCAGTGCTAGTGGACTAGCGGGGGGTCAAGAGACCCAGTACTTC. Encoded protein: CSASGLAGGQETQYF.

This clonotype showed up many times. J is TRBJ1-3 and V is TRBV4-1; TRBD1 aligns across 7 bases. Trimming cost V 1 base and J 1 base; bases outside gene matches: 7. This CDR3 has 17 residues. CDR1 MGHRA and CDR2 YSYEKL come from the germline V gene. The CDR3 here is CASSQVLRGLSGNTIYF. As DNA, the CDR3 is TGCGCCAGCAGCCAAGTTTTAAGGGGGCTATCTGGAAACACCATATATTTT.

This clonotype has ten or more counts. CDR3 in amino acids: CASKRAEGGNQPQHF. CDR3 nucleotides: TGTGCCAGTAAGAGGGCAGAGGGGGGCAATCAGCCCCAGCATTTT. This rearrangement joins TRBV19 to TRBJ1-5, with D possibly TRBD1 on 6 matching bases. Germline V gene sequence: CDR1 LNHDA, CDR2 SQIVND (reference sequence). This CDR3 comprises 15 residues. With 7 bases removed from V and 2 bases from J, the gap between germline ends came to 15 bases. The full variable domain, its missing parts supplied by reference TRBV19 and TRBJ1-5, is DGGITQSPKYLFRKEGQNVTLSCEQNLNHDAMYWYRQDPGQGLRLIYYSQIVNDFQKGDIAEGYSVSREKKESFPLTVTSAQKNPTAFYLCASKRAEGGNQPQHFGDGTRLSIL.

This clonotype was detected ten times or more. The chain employs TRBV2 and TRBJ2-7; tentative D call: TRBD1 (6 bases). The CDR3 consists of 13 residues. Trimming cost V 4 bases and J 0 bases, with 7 bases left between them. Germline lookup yields CDR1 SNHLY and CDR2 FYNNEI. CDR3 amino acids: CASSGGGSYEQYF. CDR3 DNA: TGTGCCAGCAGTGGAGGGGGCTCCTACGAGCAGTACTTC.

This clonotype occurred many times. The chain employs TRBV6-1 and TRBJ2-7; no definite D call. Germline assignment: CDR1 MNHNS and CDR2 SASEGT. V lost 1 base to trimming and J lost 2 bases, with 6 bases between them. This CDR3 has 13 residues. The CDR3 DNA sequence: TGTGCCAGCAGTGAAGGTAGTGCCTACGAGCAGTACTTC. Protein sequence: CASSEGSAYEQYF.

This clonotype was seen many times. This sequence joins TRBV10-2 and TRBJ1-2, with D possibly TRBD1 on 5 matching bases. Germline V gene data show CDR1 as WSHSY and CDR2 as SAAADI. CDR3 length: 16 amino acids. The V and J ends lost 0 bases and 1 base respectively, with 12 bases between them. The CDR3 coding sequence is TGCGCCAGCAGTGAGTCTGGGGCCGTCGATAACTATGGCTACACCTTC. This translates into CASSESGAVDNYGYTF.

This clonotype has ten or more counts. The chain joins TRBV12-3 or TRBV12-4 to TRBJ1-1; 7 nucleotides align to TRBD1. CDR3 length equals 14 residues. The V and J ends lost 4 bases and 2 bases, in that order; junction bases with no gene match: 4. DNA for the CDR3: TGTGCCAGCAGTTACCGGGACAGAAACACTGAAGCTTTCTTT. As protein: CASSYRDRNTEAFF.

This clonotype showed up just a few times. V is TRBV12-3 or TRBV12-4 and J is TRBJ2-2, with 7 positions matching TRBD1. V lost 5 bases and J lost 4; bases outside the gene matches: 7. This CDR3 has 15 amino acids. The CDR3 sequence: CASSVTGRGTGELFF. The CDR3, as DNA: TGTGCCAGCAGTGTGACAGGGCGCGGCACCGGGGAGCTGTTTTTT.

This clonotype was seen many times. The gene calls are TRBV27 and TRBJ1-2; 12 bases line up with TRBD1. After removal of 2 bases from V and 7 bases from J, the junction contained 5 bases not matched to a gene. The CDR3 extends over 15 amino acids. Per germline, CDR1 MNHEY and CDR2 SMNVEV (reference sequence). DNA for the CDR3: TGTGCCAGCAGTTTAAGGGGACAGGGGGCTGGTGGCTACACCTTC. Protein product: CASSLRGQGAGGYTF.

This clonotype was counted ten times or more. The V and J genes are TRBV6-1 and TRBJ1-1; D gene uncertain. Trimming removed 6 bases at V and 0 bases at J, with 8 bases between. Germline CDR1 and CDR2: MNHNS and SASEGT. The length of the CDR3 is 13 residues. The CDR3 sequence is CASSSKVNTEAFF. The CDR3 region has the DNA TGTGCCAGCAGCTCCAAGGTGAACACTGAAGCTTTCTTT.

This clonotype was counted ten times or more. The V call is TRBV6-2 or TRBV6-3, the J call TRBJ1-1; TRBD1 agrees at 11 bases. Per germline, CDR1 MNHEY and CDR2 SVGEGT. The J segment lost 2 bases and the V segment lost 6 bases, leaving 8 bases of the junction unmatched. This CDR3 is 16 amino acids long. CDR3 bases: TGTGCCAGCAGACTCCGGACAGGGGGCTTAAACACTGAAGCTTTCTTT. Translated, it gives CASRLRTGGLNTEAFF.

This clonotype has ten or more counts. The V and J genes are TRBV9 and TRBJ1-2; D ambiguous. The germline CDR1 and CDR2 sequences are SGDLS and YYNGEE. CDR3 length: 10 residues. Deletions cut 3 bases from V and 7 bases from J, with 4 bases between. The CDR3 spells CASSGLGYTF. The CDR3, as DNA: TGTGCCAGCAGCGGACTTGGCTACACCTTC.

This clonotype was picked up many times. The chain links TRBV7-2 to TRBJ2-5; D is perhaps TRBD1 (6 bases). The germline V gene encodes CDR1 SGHTA and CDR2 FQGNSA. V shed 1 base and J shed 3 bases, with 9 bases lying between them. The length of the CDR3 is 14 residues. Written as DNA, the CDR3 is TGTGCCAGCAGCTTAGTCAAGGGGGAAGAGACCCAGTACTTC. Its translation: CASSLVKGEETQYF.

This chain uses TRBV30 with TRBJ1-1, with D unresolved. Trimming pared 0 bases from V and 6 bases from J, leaving 20 bases between. The V gene's germline CDR1 is GTSNPN and CDR2 SVGIG (reference sequence). There are 16 residues in the CDR3. For the CDR3, the DNA is TGTGCCTGGAGTGTACTAGGGCCGGGAGTGGTCGCTGAAGCTTTCTTT. Protein product: CAWSVLGPGVVAEAFF. Drawing the rest from reference TRBV30 and TRBJ1-1, the complete variable domain is SQTIHQWPATLVQPVGSPLSLECTVEGTSNPNLYWYRQAAGRGLQLLFYSVGIGQISSEVPQNLSASRPQDRQFILSSKKLLLSDSGFYLCAWSVLGPGVVAEAFFGQGTRLTVV.